This paragraph covers one T cell receptor (beta chain) sequence. Produced via immunoSEQ multiplex PCR; TCRdb's table is partial and in-frame only. Of tens of thousands of clones in the sample, more than 85% were seen once. This sample is part of a study of OX40 agonist ivuxolimab in advanced cancers. The CDR3 runs to 16 residues. The V gene end was trimmed by 4 bases and the J gene end by 3 bases; junction bases not matched to a gene: 10. Germline CDR1 SGHVS, CDR2 FNYEAQ. The input for sequencing was CD4+ or CD8+ T cells sorted from blood, taken in a trial of the OX40 agonist ivuxolimab. The source of this sequence is an adult with an advanced solid tumor such as melanoma, head and neck, liver or kidney cancer. The chain has TRBV7-6 and TRBJ1-1; 8 bases line up with TRBD1. CDR3 sequence reads: CASSSSQGAQDTEAFF. As DNA, the CDR3 is TGTGCCAGCAGCTCAAGCCAGGGGGCGCAGGACACTGAAGCTTTCTTT.